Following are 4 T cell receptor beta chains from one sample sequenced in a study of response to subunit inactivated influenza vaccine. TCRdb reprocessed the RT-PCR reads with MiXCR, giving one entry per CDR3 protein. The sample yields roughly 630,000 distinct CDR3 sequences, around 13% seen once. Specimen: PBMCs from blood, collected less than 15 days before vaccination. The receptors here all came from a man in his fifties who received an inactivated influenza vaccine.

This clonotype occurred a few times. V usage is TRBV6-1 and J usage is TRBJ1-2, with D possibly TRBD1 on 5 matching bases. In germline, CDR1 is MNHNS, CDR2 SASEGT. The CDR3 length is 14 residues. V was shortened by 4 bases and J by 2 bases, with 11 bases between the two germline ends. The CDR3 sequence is CASSASTVNYGYTF. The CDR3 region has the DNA TGTGCCAGCAGTGCGTCGACAGTCAACTATGGCTACACCTTC.

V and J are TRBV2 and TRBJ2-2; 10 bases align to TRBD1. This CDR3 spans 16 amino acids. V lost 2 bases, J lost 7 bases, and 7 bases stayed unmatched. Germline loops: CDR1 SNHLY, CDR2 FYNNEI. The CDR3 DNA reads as TGTGCCAGCAGTGAATCGGGACAGGGGCTTGGCGGGGAGCTGTTTTTT. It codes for CASSESGQGLGGELFF.

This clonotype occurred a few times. The CDR3: CASSLERDQDTQYF. For the CDR3, the DNA is TGCGCCAGCAGCTTGGAACGCGATCAGGATACGCAGTATTTT. The chain is built from TRBV5-1 and TRBJ2-3; no reliable D call. The CDR3 is 14 amino acids. Germline CDR1 SGHRS, CDR2 YFSETQ. Trimming removed 0 bases at V and 6 bases at J, with 11 bases between.

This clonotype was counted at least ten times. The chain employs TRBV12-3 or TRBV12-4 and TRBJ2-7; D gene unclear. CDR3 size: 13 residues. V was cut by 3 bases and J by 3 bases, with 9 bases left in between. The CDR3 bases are TGTGCCAGCAGTTTTAATCCTGTCTACGAGCAGTACTTC. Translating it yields CASSFNPVYEQYF.